The next 22 T cell receptor beta chains were all read from a single sample in a study of OX40 agonist ivuxolimab in advanced cancers. Sequencing was performed with immunoSEQ multiplex PCR; in TCRdb, only in-frame clones are kept and a portion is missing. Seen here are 99,000 or so clones, approximately 93% observed once, and the top ten hold 0.26%. The source was CD4+ or CD8+ T cells sorted from blood, collected in a trial of the OX40 agonist ivuxolimab. All receptors derive from an adult with an advanced solid tumor such as melanoma, head and neck, liver or kidney cancer.

This clone was observed a handful of times. The J gene is TRBJ1-6, the V gene TRBV2, with TRBD1 matching 7 bases. Trimming at V came to 4 bases and at J to 9 bases, leaving 3 bases not matched to a gene. The CDR3 length is 13 residues. Germline CDR1 and CDR2: SNHLY and FYNNEI. The CDR3 DNA sequence: TGTGCCAGCAGTGGACAGGGTATTTCACCCCTCCACTTT. This codes for CASSGQGISPLHF.

This chain uses TRBV19 with TRBJ2-5; a possible D gene is TRBD2 (6 bases). Trimming pared 6 bases from V and 5 bases from J, leaving 16 bases between. Germline V CDR1 and CDR2: LNHDA, SQIVND (reference sequence). The CDR3 runs to 14 residues. The DNA for the CDR3 is TGTGCCAGTAGGGAACAAGCGGGTAGTGAGACCCAGTACTTC. Translation gives CASREQAGSETQYF.

V usage is TRBV7-6 and J usage is TRBJ1-3; D uncertain. The germline V and J ends were trimmed by 6 bases and 3 bases, with 12 bases remaining between them. The CDR3 has 14 amino acids. Germline V CDR1 and CDR2: SGHVS, FNYEAQ. CDR3 region: CASSTWKDGNTIYF. Here the CDR3 DNA reads TGTGCCAGCAGTACCTGGAAGGATGGAAACACCATATATTTT.

As DNA, the CDR3 is TGTGCCAGCAGTTTCCGCGCGGGGCGAACCCCCAAATACTACAATGAGCAGTTCTTC. Translating it yields CASSFRAGRTPKYYNEQFF. The chain joins TRBV28 to TRBJ2-1; possible D gene TRBD2, 6 bases. Trimming took off 3 bases at V and 3 bases at J, with 24 bases between the two ends. This CDR3 spans 19 amino acids. Germline V gives CDR1 MDHEN, CDR2 SYDVKM. Looking up the rest from reference TRBV28 and TRBJ2-1 gives the full variable domain: DVKVTQSSRYLVKRTGEKVFLECVQDMDHENMFWYRQDPGLGLRLIYFSYDVKMKEKGDIPEGYSVSREKKERFSLILESASTNQTSMYLCASSFRAGRTPKYYNEQFFGPGTRLTVL.

This chain links TRBV29-1 with TRBJ1-3; a weak D match, TRBD1 (5 bases). Germline V gene lookup returns CDR1 SQVTM and CDR2 ANQGSEA. Trimming stripped 7 bases from V and 0 bases from J, with 10 bases between. This CDR3 has 13 residues. DNA for the CDR3: TGCAGCGCTTGGGACTTCTCTGGAAACACCATATATTTT. Protein sequence: CSAWDFSGNTIYF.

The chain carries TRBV4-1 and TRBJ1-2, with TRBD1 identical over 10 bases. Germline CDR1 MGHRA, CDR2 YSYEKL. This CDR3 spans 15 amino acids. Trimming at V came to 4 bases and at J to 4 bases, leaving 6 bases not matched to a gene. The CDR3 is CASSRQGAISYGYTF. Here the CDR3 DNA reads TGCGCCAGCAGCCGACAGGGGGCGATCTCCTATGGCTACACCTTC.

The V gene is TRBV18, the J gene TRBJ2-1, with D perhaps matching TRBD1 (6 bases). Trimming took 2 bases from V and 6 from J, leaving 14 bases between them. The CDR3 runs 15 residues. Germline V gene sequence: CDR1 KGHSH, CDR2 LQKENI. This chain's CDR3 is CASSPSQGTVNEQFF. In DNA, the CDR3 is TGTGCCAGCTCACCAAGTCAGGGGACGGTCAATGAGCAGTTCTTC. The variable domain in full, with the rest retrieved from reference TRBV18 and TRBJ2-1, is NAGVMQNPRHLVRRRGQEARLRCSPMKGHSHVYWYRQLPEEGLKFMVYLQKENIIDESGMPKERFSAEFPKEGPSILRIQQVVRGDSAAYFCASSPSQGTVNEQFFGPGTRLTVL.

The sample holds a few counts of this clone. This rearrangement joins TRBV10-3 to TRBJ2-3, with D possibly TRBD1 on 5 matching bases. The CDR3 consists of 14 residues. With 11 bases removed from V and 2 bases from J, the gap between germline ends came to 17 bases. Germline V gene sequence: CDR1 ENHRY, CDR2 SYGVKD. The CDR3 loop is CAASSSRDTDTQYF. Here the CDR3 DNA reads TGTGCCGCCTCTTCGAGCAGGGACACAGATACGCAGTATTTT.

This rearrangement joins TRBV7-2 to TRBJ2-7; D gene unclear. Trimming pared 0 bases from V and 3 bases from J, leaving 6 bases between. Germline-derived CDR1 and CDR2 are SGHTA and FQGNSA. CDR3 length equals 13 residues. CDR3 in amino acids: CASSLATNYEQYF. CDR3 nucleotides: TGTGCCAGCAGCTTAGCCACCAACTACGAGCAGTACTTC.

The chain combines TRBV19 with TRBJ2-3, with D maybe TRBD2 (5 bases). V lost 5 bases and J lost 4, with 16 bases in between. The CDR3 has 15 residues. Germline lookup yields CDR1 LNHDA and CDR2 SQIVND (reference sequence). In DNA, the CDR3 is TGTGCCAGTAGTTTTACTCGGGGTGGGCCAGATACGCAGTATTTT. Amino acids: CASSFTRGGPDTQYF.

The V call is TRBV2, the J call TRBJ1-1; D might be TRBD1 (5 bases). This CDR3 has 14 amino acids. Germline CDR1 and CDR2: SNHLY and FYNNEI. Trimming left V 2 bases short and J 5 bases short, with 12 bases between. The CDR3 sequence is CASSELGVSTEAFF. DNA of the CDR3: TGTGCCAGCAGTGAATTAGGGGTATCTACTGAAGCTTTCTTT. Combining the CDR3 with reference TRBV2 and TRBJ1-1 gives the whole variable domain EPEVTQTPSHQVTQMGQEVILRCVPISNHLYFYWYRQILGQKVEFLVSFYNNEISEKSEIFDDQFSVERPDGSNFTLKIRSTKLEDSAMYFCASSELGVSTEAFFGQGTRLTVV.

The chain combines TRBV11-3 with TRBJ2-3; perhaps TRBD2 as D (7 bases). The germline V gene encodes CDR1 SGHNT and CDR2 YENEEA. This CDR3 is 16 amino acids long. V was shortened by 0 bases and J by 4 bases, with 14 bases between the two germline ends. The CDR3 DNA is TGTGCCAGCAGCTTAGAGGCAGGGGAGGGACCAGATACGCAGTATTTT. It encodes CASSLEAGEGPDTQYF.

V gene TRBV27 combines with J gene TRBJ1-2; D possibly corresponds to TRBD1 (6 bases). The CDR3 extends over 12 amino acids. Trimming shortened V by 5 bases and J by 7 bases, and 11 bases separated the two germline ends. Germline V gene data show CDR1 as MNHEY and CDR2 as SMNVEV (reference sequence). The CDR3 reads CASSPQGTGYTF. The CDR3 nucleotides read TGTGCCAGCAGTCCCCAGGGGACTGGCTACACCTTC.

The table lists this clone with a count of one. The CDR3 DNA sequence: TGTGCCAGTAGGCGGAGGGGGGGCAATCAGCCCCAGCATTTT. Its protein product is CASRRRGGNQPQHF. The chain joins TRBV19 to TRBJ1-5; maybe TRBD1 (6 bases). This CDR3 region has 14 residues. Trimming removed 6 bases from V and 2 bases from J, with 11 bases in between. CDR1 is LNHDA, CDR2 SQIVND, per germline (reference sequence).

The chain has TRBV11-3 and TRBJ2-3, with D uncertain. Germline V lookup: CDR1 SGHNT, CDR2 YENEEA. Trimming removed 3 bases from V and 7 bases from J, with 8 bases in between. The CDR3 covers 12 residues. CDR3 region: CASSLGLHTQYF. The CDR3 nucleotides are TGTGCCAGCAGCTTGGGTTTACATACGCAGTATTTT.

This clone came up a few times. J is TRBJ2-2 and V is TRBV5-1; D not resolved. Germline lookup yields CDR1 SGHRS and CDR2 YFSETQ. The CDR3 spans 15 residues. V gave up 7 bases and J gave up 0 bases, with 13 bases separating them. In DNA, the CDR3 is TGCGCCAGCGCGATGGGCAGTACGAACACCGGGGAGCTGTTTTTT. Its translation: CASAMGSTNTGELFF.

This rearrangement joins TRBV7-2 to TRBJ1-6, with D possibly being TRBD1 (6 bases). The CDR3 runs to 15 residues. Germline assignment: CDR1 SGHTA and CDR2 FQGNSA. Trimming removed 3 bases at V and 11 bases at J, with 17 bases between. The CDR3 here is CASSFLGGQLAPLHF. The DNA of the CDR3 is TGTGCCAGCAGCTTTCTCGGGGGGCAGTTGGCACCCCTCCACTTT.

The V gene is TRBV5-1, the J gene TRBJ2-1; 10 bases agree with TRBD2. In germline, CDR1 is SGHRS, CDR2 YFSETQ. CDR3 length: 15 amino acids. The J segment lost 4 bases and the V segment lost 1 base, leaving 2 bases of the junction unmatched. CDR3 coding DNA: TGCGCCAGCAGCTTGACTAGCGGGGTGTACAATGAGCAGTTCTTC. Translated, it gives CASSLTSGVYNEQFF. The whole variable domain, remainder taken from reference TRBV5-1 and TRBJ2-1, is KAGVTQTPRYLIKTRGQQVTLSCSPISGHRSVSWYQQTPGQGLQFLFEYFSETQRNKGNFPGRFSGRQFSNSRSEMNVSTLELGDSALYLCASSLTSGVYNEQFFGPGTRLTVL.

CDR3 DNA sequence: TGTGCCAGCAGATATTCCTACAATGAGCAGTTCTTC. Its protein product is CASRYSYNEQFF. The chain is built from TRBV2 and TRBJ2-1, with no clear D. The CDR3 has 12 residues. The V end was cut by 6 bases, the J end by 1 base, with 4 bases between. Germline CDR1 and CDR2: SNHLY and FYNNEI.

The V gene is TRBV4-2, the J gene TRBJ1-4, with D hard to call. From germline, CDR1 is LGHNA and CDR2 YNFKEQ. The CDR3 length is 14 residues. Between the trimmed V and J ends, which lost 6 bases and 6 bases, there was a span of 14 bases. The CDR3 here is CASRARGEDEKLFF. CDR3 DNA: TGTGCCAGCAGAGCCCGGGGAGAAGATGAAAAACTGTTTTTT.

The chain employs TRBV7-2 and TRBJ2-7, with 7 nucleotides matching TRBD2. The length of the CDR3 is 15 residues. J was trimmed by 0 bases and V by 6 bases; bases with no gene match: 8. The germline CDR1 and CDR2 sequences are SGHTA and FQGNSA. CDR3 nucleotide sequence: TGTGCCAGCAGGCTAACTAGCGACAGCTCCTACGAGCAGTACTTC. Amino acid sequence: CASRLTSDSSYEQYF.

The chain has TRBV28 and TRBJ1-6, with D maybe TRBD1 (5 bases). The germline gives CDR1 MDHEN, CDR2 SYDVKM. The CDR3 extends over 13 amino acids. V gave up 3 bases and J gave up 10 bases, with 10 bases separating them. In DNA, the CDR3 is TGTGCCAGCAGTTTGTCCAGGGAATCACCCCTCCACTTT. It translates to CASSLSRESPLHF.